One and the same sample provided the 30 T cell receptor beta chains below, sequenced in a study of technical replicates of blood from a handful of donors. The repertoire was sequenced with immunoSEQ multiplex PCR; TCRdb's copy has only in-frame clones and lacks some. The table lists more than 65,000 clones, just under 97% of them singletons. The sequenced material came from T cells isolated from PBMCs. All receptors come from a human donor in good health.

This chain links TRBV5-1 with TRBJ2-7, with 7 bases that match TRBD2. Germline CDR1 and CDR2: SGHRS and YFSETQ. V lost 7 bases and J lost 4; bases outside the gene matches: 14. This CDR3 comprises 15 residues. In nucleotides, the CDR3 is TGCGCCAGCCCAGCCGCGGGAGTTTTAAATTACGAGCAGTACTTC. This translates into CASPAAGVLNYEQYF. The full variable domain, in which reference TRBV5-1 and TRBJ2-7 provide the parts outside the CDR3, is KAGVTQTPRYLIKTRGQQVTLSCSPISGHRSVSWYQQTPGQGLQFLFEYFSETQRNKGNFPGRFSGRQFSNSRSEMNVSTLELGDSALYLCASPAAGVLNYEQYFGPGTRLTVT.

The CDR3 nucleotides are TGTGCCAGCAGTTTACGACAGGGGGCCTTGGGTCAGCCCCAGCATTTT. Encoded protein: CASSLRQGALGQPQHF. The genes are TRBV28 and TRBJ1-5, with 10 positions matching TRBD1. CDR3 length: 16 residues. Per the germline V gene, CDR1 is MDHEN and CDR2 is SYDVKM. Trimming removed 2 bases from V and 6 bases from J; junction bases left unmatched: 7.

The rearrangement joins TRBV28 to TRBJ2-7; 7 nucleotides match TRBD2. The CDR3 has 14 residues. Germline CDR1 MDHEN, CDR2 SYDVKM. The ends lost 2 bases at V and 3 bases at J; junction bases unmatched: 4. CDR3 sequence: CASSLPSGIYEQYF. DNA of the CDR3: TGTGCCAGCAGTTTACCTAGCGGTATCTACGAGCAGTACTTC.

The J gene is TRBJ2-7, the V gene TRBV10-2; TRBD2 agrees at 9 bases. CDR3 length: 14 amino acids. Germline V gives CDR1 WSHSY, CDR2 SAAADI. After removal of 7 bases from V and 6 bases from J, the junction contained 10 bases not matched to a gene. The CDR3 reads CASIEPSGVPEQYF. The CDR3 region has the DNA TGCGCCAGCATTGAACCTAGCGGGGTTCCCGAGCAGTACTTC.

A word on this clone: The junction differs from germline at one of its ends, possibly a read error. The rearrangement links TRBV5-4 to TRBJ2-7; 10 nucleotides line up with TRBD1. This CDR3 region has 15 residues. CDR1 and CDR2 (germline): SGHNT, YYREEE (reference sequence). The CDR3 sequence: CVSSLADRGAYEQYF. CDR3 nucleotide sequence: TGTGTCAGCAGCTTAGCGGACAGGGGGGCATACGAGCAGTACTTC.

J is TRBJ2-7 and V is TRBV4-1; D is possibly TRBD2 (5 bases). Trimming pared 3 bases from V and 7 bases from J, leaving 13 bases between. There are 13 residues in the CDR3. Germline V gives CDR1 MGHRA, CDR2 YSYEKL. The CDR3 protein is CASSHQSGGEQYF. In DNA form, the CDR3 reads TGCGCCAGCAGCCATCAGTCGGGCGGGGAGCAGTACTTC.

The J gene is TRBJ2-2, the V gene TRBV25-1, with a weak D call TRBD1 (6 bases). Germline V gene sequence: CDR1 MGHDK, CDR2 SYGVNS. Trimming removed 4 bases at V and 5 bases at J, with 14 bases between. The CDR3 length is 15 residues. The CDR3 DNA is TGTGCCAGCAGTGTCCCTCGAGGGGGAACCGGGGAGCTGTTTTTT. This gives the protein CASSVPRGGTGELFF.

This CDR3 is CASSPDRGRLYTEAFF. The CDR3 DNA reads as TGTGCCAGCTCACCTGACAGGGGACGATTGTACACTGAAGCTTTCTTT. The chain joins TRBV18 to TRBJ1-1; TRBD1 aligns across 8 bases. After removal of 3 bases from V and 3 bases from J, the junction contained 9 bases not matched to a gene. Per germline, CDR1 KGHSH and CDR2 LQKENI. There are 16 residues in the CDR3.

V and J are TRBV2 and TRBJ2-5; TRBD1 is a possible D gene (5 bases). The CDR3 totals 13 residues. V shed 7 bases and J shed 7 bases, with 16 bases lying between them. The germline V gene has CDR1 SNHLY and CDR2 FYNNEI. The CDR3 sequence is CASNEDTSGTQYF. CDR3 DNA: TGTGCCAGCAACGAGGACACCTCAGGGACCCAGTACTTC. The full variable domain, its missing parts supplied by reference TRBV2 and TRBJ2-5, is EPEVTQTPSHQVTQMGQEVILRCVPISNHLYFYWYRQILGQKVEFLVSFYNNEISEKSEIFDDQFSVERPDGSNFTLKIRSTKLEDSAMYFCASNEDTSGTQYFGPGTRLLVL.

This chain joins TRBV27 and TRBJ2-7; tentatively, D is TRBD1 (6 bases). Germline V gives CDR1 MNHEY, CDR2 SMNVEV (reference sequence). The CDR3 has 13 residues. The germline V and J ends were trimmed by 5 bases and 7 bases, with 15 bases remaining between them. This chain's CDR3 is CASSNNPGVEQYF. CDR3 nucleotide sequence: TGTGCCAGCAGTAATAATCCAGGGGTGGAGCAGTACTTC.

The chain is built from TRBV10-1 and TRBJ2-5, with 9 bases identical to TRBD1. There are 14 residues in the CDR3. The V and J ends lost 4 bases and 4 bases, in that order; junction bases with no gene match: 4. CDR1 is WNHNN, CDR2 SYGVQD, per germline (reference sequence). This chain's CDR3 is CASSAGTGRETQYF. The CDR3 nucleotides are TGCGCCAGCAGTGCTGGGACAGGGAGAGAGACCCAGTACTTC.

V is TRBV5-6 and J is TRBJ1-2, with 10 bases aligning to TRBD1. Trimming at V came to 4 bases and at J to 8 bases, leaving 8 bases not matched to a gene. Germline V lookup: CDR1 SGHDT, CDR2 YYEEEE. The CDR3 is 14 residues long. The chain's CDR3 is CASSGRQGAGGYTF. CDR3 bases: TGTGCCAGCAGCGGAAGACAGGGGGCGGGAGGCTACACCTTC.

The V call is TRBV7-9, the J call TRBJ1-2; TRBD1 agrees at 10 bases. CDR3 length: 14 residues. The germline V gene has CDR1 SEHNR and CDR2 FQNEAQ (reference sequence). Trimming removed 5 bases from V and 6 bases from J; junction bases left unmatched: 6. CDR3 sequence: CASSSRQGAHGYTF. CDR3 nucleotides: TGTGCCAGCAGCAGCCGACAGGGGGCTCATGGCTACACCTTC.

Here the CDR3 DNA reads TGTGCCAGCAGCGCATGGGTGCGGGCCGAGCAGTACTTC. It codes for CASSAWVRAEQYF. The V call is TRBV7-9, the J call TRBJ2-7, with D perhaps matching TRBD2 (5 bases). The CDR3 has 13 residues. V was shortened by 5 bases and J by 6 bases, with 14 bases between the two germline ends. The germline V gene has CDR1 SEHNR and CDR2 FQNEAQ (reference sequence).

This chain joins TRBV5-8 and TRBJ1-6; possible D gene TRBD1, 6 bases. V was clipped by 0 bases and J by 0 bases, with 10 bases between them. Germline CDR1 SGHTS, CDR2 YDEGEE. This CDR3 region has 17 residues. CDR3 region: CASSLGQGSSYNSPLHF. CDR3 nucleotides: TGTGCCAGCAGCTTGGGCCAGGGGAGCTCCTATAATTCACCCCTCCACTTT.

The genes are TRBV29-1 and TRBJ2-7; tentative D call: TRBD1 (6 bases). The CDR3 is 13 amino acids. V was cut by 4 bases and J by 5 bases, with 15 bases left in between. The germline V gene has CDR1 SQVTM and CDR2 ANQGSEA. The CDR3 coding sequence is TGCAGCGTTGTTTGGGGGCCCGGGGACGAGCAGTACTTC. This translates into CSVVWGPGDEQYF.

The chain links TRBV11-2 to TRBJ1-2, with 8 bases that match TRBD1. J gave up 3 bases and V 7 bases, and 7 bases lay outside the gene matches. The CDR3 length is 14 residues. Germline V gives CDR1 SGHAT, CDR2 FQNNGV. CDR3 loop: CASNPWGQDYGYTF. Written as DNA, the CDR3 is TGTGCCAGCAACCCCTGGGGACAGGACTATGGCTACACCTTC.

The V and J genes are TRBV10-3 and TRBJ2-1, with 7 bases fitting TRBD2. This CDR3 has 16 residues. Germline CDR1 is ENHRY and CDR2 is SYGVKD. V lost 2 bases, J lost 3 bases, and 7 bases stayed unmatched. CDR3 amino acids: CAISEPGGGIYNEQFF. CDR3 bases: TGTGCCATCAGTGAGCCGGGCGGGGGAATCTACAATGAGCAGTTCTTC.

The chain employs TRBV4-1 and TRBJ2-2; D may be TRBD2 (6 bases). The CDR3 totals 16 residues. Germline lookup yields CDR1 MGHRA and CDR2 YSYEKL. Trimming pared 4 bases from V and 0 bases from J, leaving 12 bases between. The CDR3 DNA sequence: TGCGCCAGCAGCCGAGGACTACTTGCGAACACCGGGGAGCTGTTTTTT. This translates into CASSRGLLANTGELFF.

The chain couples TRBV19 to TRBJ1-4, with a weak D call TRBD1 (6 bases). The CDR3 loop spans 14 amino acids. Per germline, CDR1 LNHDA and CDR2 SQIVND (reference sequence). V lost 5 bases, J lost 0 bases, and 7 bases lay in between. The CDR3 protein is CASSYRATNEKLFF. In DNA, the CDR3 is TGTGCCAGTAGTTACAGGGCAACTAATGAAAAACTGTTTTTT.

This chain joins TRBV19 and TRBJ1-5; 7 bases match TRBD1. The ends lost 4 bases at V and 4 bases at J; junction bases unmatched: 10. Germline V gives CDR1 LNHDA, CDR2 SQIVND (reference sequence). This CDR3 comprises 16 residues. This CDR3 reads CASSRTYGTANQPQHF. For the CDR3, the DNA is TGTGCCAGTAGTAGGACTTACGGGACAGCTAATCAGCCCCAGCATTTT.

This chain uses TRBV19 with TRBJ1-5; no clear D gene. CDR1 is LNHDA and CDR2 is SQIVND in the germline V gene (reference sequence). This CDR3 is built from 13 residues. V lost 0 bases, J lost 5 bases, and 5 bases lay in between. The CDR3 DNA is TGTGCCAGTAGTATAGACTCTTATCAGCCCCAGCATTTT. Amino acids: CASSIDSYQPQHF.

This clone occurred once. The CDR3 nucleotides read TGTGCCAGCTCCGAACGACAGGATGATGGCTACACCTTC. It translates to CASSERQDDGYTF. This chain links TRBV18 with TRBJ1-2, with D possibly matching TRBD1 (6 bases). Trimming pared 6 bases from V and 6 bases from J, leaving 14 bases between. The germline CDR1 and CDR2 sequences are KGHSH and LQKENI. CDR3 length: 13 amino acids.

The CDR3 spells CASSLSGQGVTEAFF. The CDR3 nucleotides read TGTGCCAGCAGTTTATCCGGACAGGGTGTCACTGAAGCTTTCTTT. The chain employs TRBV27 and TRBJ1-1; the match to TRBD1 covers 8 bases. Germline V gene lookup returns CDR1 MNHEY and CDR2 SMNVEV (reference sequence). Trimming cost V 0 bases and J 4 bases; bases outside gene matches: 4. CDR3 length equals 15 residues.

The gene calls are TRBV18 and TRBJ1-1, with 7 bases lining up with TRBD1. This CDR3 has 17 residues. The V gene's germline CDR1 is KGHSH and CDR2 LQKENI. J lost 0 bases, V lost 3 bases, and 10 bases had no gene match. The CDR3 DNA reads as TGTGCCAGCTCACCCTGGGACAGCAGCATTTTGAACACTGAAGCTTTCTTT. Its translation is CASSPWDSSILNTEAFF.

V gene TRBV5-4 combines with J gene TRBJ2-1; 10 nucleotides match TRBD2. The CDR3 has 16 residues. Per germline, CDR1 SGHNT and CDR2 YYREEE (reference sequence). The ends lost 3 bases at V and 0 bases at J; junction bases unmatched: 3. CDR3 sequence reads: CASSSLAGGSYNEQFF. The CDR3 DNA is TGTGCCAGCAGCTCCTTAGCGGGAGGCTCCTACAATGAGCAGTTCTTC.

The chain recombines TRBV29-1 with TRBJ2-2, with 9 nucleotides matching TRBD1. Germline V gene data show CDR1 as SQVTM and CDR2 as ANQGSEA. This CDR3 region has 13 residues. J gave up 11 bases and V 6 bases, and 10 bases lay outside the gene matches. In nucleotides, the CDR3 is TGCAGCGTAAGACAGGGGGGCACCTTCGAGCTGTTTTTT. Its protein is CSVRQGGTFELFF.

The chain is built from TRBV4-2 and TRBJ2-7; D remains unclear. The length of the CDR3 is 14 residues. With 0 bases removed from V and 8 bases from J, the gap between germline ends came to 14 bases. The germline gives CDR1 LGHNA, CDR2 YNFKEQ. The CDR3, as DNA: TGTGCCAGCAGCCAAGAATCGGTAGGCGGTCAGCAGTACTTC. Translating it yields CASSQESVGGQQYF.

The CDR3 protein is CASSGLAGETGELFF. The CDR3 DNA reads as TGTGCCAGCAGCGGGTTAGCGGGGGAGACCGGGGAGCTGTTTTTT. J is TRBJ2-2 and V is TRBV9; 9 nucleotides line up with TRBD2. CDR3 length: 15 amino acids. Germline V lookup: CDR1 SGDLS, CDR2 YYNGEE. V gave up 3 bases and J gave up 5 bases; unmatched junction bases: 5. The whole variable domain, filled in from reference TRBV9 and TRBJ2-2, reads DSGVTQTPKHLITATGQRVTLRCSPRSGDLSVYWYQQSLDQGLQFLIQYYNGEERAKGNILERFSAQQFPDLHSELNLSSLELGDSALYFCASSGLAGETGELFFGEGSRLTVL.

V is TRBV7-3 and J is TRBJ1-1; unclear D gene. The V gene lost 2 bases and the J gene lost 4 bases, with 8 bases spanning the gap. CDR3 size: 13 residues. The germline V gene has CDR1 SGHTA and CDR2 FQGTGA. In DNA form, the CDR3 reads TGTGCCAGCAGCTTATATGCAGGCACTGAAGCTTTCTTT. Its translation is CASSLYAGTEAFF.